Presented here are 26 T cell receptor beta chains from one specimen sequenced in a study of T cell repertoires in cytomegalovirus infection. TCRdb reprocessed the reads with MiXCR, giving one entry per CDR3 protein. This sample has roughly 68,000 distinct CDR3 sequences, with 20% found just once. Antigens of these TCRs are unknown. The sample consisted of CD8+ T cells from cultured PBMCs, taken from culture after CMV antigen stimulation. These receptors were collected from a human donor in good health (CMV status not recorded). Some clones in this sample may be carry-over from other donors' samples.

This clonotype has just a few counts. The V gene is TRBV5-3, the J gene TRBJ2-1, with 12 bases lining up with TRBD2. TRBV5-3 is identified as an open reading frame with a role that is uncertain. Germline trimming cut 8 bases from V and 8 bases from J; bases unmatched to any gene: 8. The CDR3 consists of 14 residues. CDR3 nucleotides: TGTGCCAGCAGCGGACTAGCGGGATACGATGAGCAGTTCTTC. Translation gives CASSGLAGYDEQFF.

The rearrangement links TRBV12-5 to TRBJ2-7, with D unresolved. The CDR3 sequence is 16 residues long. Trimming stripped 3 bases from V and 2 bases from J, with 17 bases between. The germline gives CDR1 LGHNT, CDR2 FRNRAP. Written as DNA, the CDR3 is TGTGCTAGTGGTTTTCTTGAAAGTCCACAGACCTACGAGCAGTACTTC. Protein product: CASGFLESPQTYEQYF. The full variable domain, its missing parts supplied by reference TRBV12-5 and TRBJ2-7, is DARVTQTPRHKVTEMGQEVTMRCQPILGHNTVFWYRQTMMQGLELLAYFRNRAPLDDSGMPKDRFSAEMPDATLATLKIQPSEPRDSAVYFCASGFLESPQTYEQYFGPGTRLTVT.

This chain uses TRBV20-1 with TRBJ1-1, with 7 bases matching TRBD1. Germline V gives CDR1 DFQATT, CDR2 SNEGSKA (reference sequence). The CDR3 has 12 residues. Trimming at V came to 6 bases and at J to 5 bases, leaving 6 bases not matched to a gene. This CDR3 is CSAPYRGTEAFF. Here the CDR3 DNA reads TGCAGTGCCCCCTACAGGGGAACTGAAGCTTTCTTT.

This clonotype was counted between two and nine times. This chain uses TRBV7-2 with TRBJ2-1, with D unresolved. The V and J ends lost 4 bases and 4 bases respectively, with 11 bases between them. Looked up from germline, CDR1 is SGHTA and CDR2 is FQGNSA. The CDR3 has 14 amino acids. This chain's CDR3 is CASSSAELYNEQFF. DNA for the CDR3: TGTGCCAGCAGCTCCGCTGAGCTATACAATGAGCAGTTCTTC.

The V call is TRBV12-3 or TRBV12-4, the J call TRBJ2-3; 7 nucleotides agree with TRBD1. V was pared by 5 bases and J by 0 bases, with 14 bases of the junction left unmatched. The CDR3 is made up of 18 amino acids. CDR3 coding DNA: TGTGCCAGCAGTCGCCCAGGGACAGAGTATTATAGCACAGATACGCAGTATTTT. This codes for CASSRPGTEYYSTDTQYF.

The sample holds one count of this clonotype. A junction end diverges from the germline sequence, so it may reflect a read error. The genes are TRBV7-8 and TRBJ2-2; TRBD1 aligns across 8 bases. CDR3 size: 15 residues. Germline V gene lookup returns CDR1 SGHVS and CDR2 FQNEAQ. CDR3 coding DNA: TGTGCCAGCAGCTCGACAGGGGCGGACACCGGGGAGCTGCTTTTT. This sequence encodes CASSSTGADTGELLF.

This clonotype was detected only a few times. This chain joins TRBV7-2 and TRBJ1-4; tentatively, D is TRBD1 (5 bases). The CDR3 spans 17 residues. The germline V gene encodes CDR1 SGHTA and CDR2 FQGNSA. V shed 5 bases and J shed 4 bases, with 20 bases lying between them. CDR3 region: CASSGTGTLESNEKLFF. In DNA, the CDR3 is TGTGCCAGCAGCGGGACGGGGACTCTAGAAAGTAATGAAAAACTGTTTTTT.

This clonotype was found a few times. One end of the junction varies from germline; a read error may be responsible. The chain couples TRBV11-2 to TRBJ2-3, with 9 bases identical to TRBD2. The CDR3 loop spans 14 amino acids. Germline V gene lookup returns CDR1 SGHAT and CDR2 FQNNGV. CDR3 nucleotide sequence: TGTGCCAGCAGCTTCGGGACTAGCATAGATACGCAGTATTTT. As protein: CASSFGTSIDTQYF.

This clonotype was detected only once. J is TRBJ2-1 and V is TRBV12-3 or TRBV12-4; D ambiguous. V lost 5 bases and J lost 5, with 10 bases in between. The CDR3 extends over 13 amino acids. The CDR3 sequence is CASSTGPNNEQFF. DNA of the CDR3: TGTGCCAGCAGTACCGGACCTAACAATGAGCAGTTCTTC.

This clonotype was detected a few times. This chain joins TRBV4-1 and TRBJ2-5; the D gene is possibly TRBD1 (8 bases). Germline CDR1 is MGHRA and CDR2 is YSYEKL. The CDR3 totals 18 residues. Trimming pared 1 base from V and 4 bases from J, leaving 22 bases between. CDR3 in DNA: TGCGCCAGCAGCCAAGCGGGGGGAGGGACAGGTTTTGTAGAGACCCAGTACTTC. Translating it yields CASSQAGGGTGFVETQYF.

There are a few counts of this clonotype. V gene TRBV4-1 combines with J gene TRBJ1-4; D possibly corresponds to TRBD1 (5 bases). In germline, CDR1 is MGHRA, CDR2 YSYEKL. V dropped 0 bases and J dropped 8 bases, with 16 bases sitting between them. This CDR3 has 16 amino acids. CDR3 bases: TGCGCCAGCAGCCAAGAGGCAGGGAATAGAAGGGAAAAACTGTTTTTT. Translated: CASSQEAGNRREKLFF.

This rearrangement joins TRBV18 to TRBJ2-3; 8 bases map to TRBD2. Germline V lookup: CDR1 KGHSH, CDR2 LQKENI. The V and J ends lost 0 bases and 7 bases, in that order; junction bases with no gene match: 9. This CDR3 contains 16 residues. In DNA, the CDR3 is TGTGCCAGCTCACCACCGGTCGGAGCGGGGGTTAATACGCAGTATTTT. This translates into CASSPPVGAGVNTQYF.

This clonotype was recorded a few times. The gene calls are TRBV4-3 and TRBJ2-3, with no clear D. V was trimmed by 3 bases and J by 4 bases, leaving 8 bases between them. The CDR3 covers 13 residues. Per the germline V gene, CDR1 is LGHNA and CDR2 is YSLEER. The CDR3 nucleotides are TGCGCCAGCAGCCATGGAATCGCAGATACGCAGTATTTT. Its translation: CASSHGIADTQYF.

A few counts support this clonotype. The chain is built from TRBV7-2 and TRBJ2-7, with 9 bases matching TRBD1. CDR1 is SGHTA, CDR2 FQGNSA, per germline. Germline trimming cut 5 bases from V and 0 bases from J; bases unmatched to any gene: 5. This CDR3 is built from 15 residues. This CDR3 reads CASSPLGQGSYEQYF. In DNA, the CDR3 is TGTGCCAGCAGCCCACTGGGACAGGGCTCCTACGAGCAGTACTTC.

This clonotype was counted only a few times. The V gene is TRBV7-9, the J gene TRBJ1-1, with 10 bases lining up with TRBD1. The CDR3 is 17 amino acids. Germline CDR1 and CDR2: SEHNR and FQNEAQ (reference sequence). After removal of 5 bases from V and 3 bases from J, the junction contained 12 bases not matched to a gene. This chain's CDR3 is CASSPGTGVRIDTEAFF. The CDR3 DNA is TGTGCCAGCAGCCCAGGGACAGGGGTGCGAATCGACACTGAAGCTTTCTTT.

The chain couples TRBV7-8 to TRBJ1-5, with D tentatively TRBD1 (6 bases). The CDR3 extends over 14 amino acids. Trimming took 5 bases from V and 2 from J, leaving 10 bases between them. The germline V gene encodes CDR1 SGHVS and CDR2 FQNEAQ. The CDR3 spells CASSTRQGNQPQHF. The CDR3 coding sequence is TGTGCCAGCAGCACTCGACAGGGCAATCAGCCCCAGCATTTT.

This clonotype has more than one count but fewer than ten. In DNA form, the CDR3 reads TGTGCCAGCAGTGAAGGAACACTAAGCAATCAGCCCCAGCATTTT. It specifies CASSEGTLSNQPQHF. The chain is built from TRBV6-1 and TRBJ1-5, with unresolved D. CDR1 and CDR2 (germline): MNHNS, SASEGT. This CDR3 is 15 amino acids long. V shed 1 base and J shed 1 base, with 8 bases lying between them.

In this sample, this clonotype turned up a few times. The rearrangement uses TRBV7-9 and TRBJ2-3; 9 bases align to TRBD1. V trimming: 7 bases; J trimming: 1 base; junction bases outside the gene matches: 6. Germline CDR1 is SEHNR and CDR2 is FQNEAQ (reference sequence). CDR3 length: 15 amino acids. The CDR3 loop is CASTVGQGRTDTQYF. DNA of the CDR3: TGTGCCAGCACAGTGGGACAGGGTCGCACAGATACGCAGTATTTT.

This clonotype has just a few counts. V gene TRBV29-1 combines with J gene TRBJ2-3, with D hard to call. The CDR3 contains 14 residues. Trimming pared 3 bases from V and 0 bases from J, leaving 10 bases between. Germline values: CDR1 SQVTM, CDR2 ANQGSEA. CDR3 protein: CSVDGSLSTDTQYF. As DNA, the CDR3 is TGCAGCGTTGATGGGTCCTTGAGCACAGATACGCAGTATTTT.

This clonotype turned up a few times. The chain combines TRBV6-2 or TRBV6-3 with TRBJ2-7; maybe TRBD1 (6 bases). Between the trimmed V and J ends, which lost 0 bases and 3 bases, there was a span of 12 bases. CDR3 size: 15 residues. Germline V gives CDR1 MNHEY, CDR2 SVGEGT. The CDR3 sequence: CASSYSAGVGYEQYF. The CDR3 DNA sequence: TGTGCCAGCAGTTACTCGGCAGGGGTGGGCTACGAGCAGTACTTC.

The V gene is TRBV9, the J gene TRBJ1-6; D is perhaps TRBD1 (5 bases). There are 14 residues in the CDR3. V dropped 0 bases and J dropped 7 bases, with 8 bases sitting between them. In germline, CDR1 is SGDLS, CDR2 YYNGEE. CDR3 loop: CASSVGGVNSPLHF. CDR3 coding DNA: TGTGCCAGCAGCGTAGGGGGGGTGAATTCACCCCTCCACTTT.

This clonotype has just a few counts. The rearrangement links TRBV20-1 to TRBJ1-2; perhaps TRBD1 as D (5 bases). Germline V lookup: CDR1 DFQATT, CDR2 SNEGSKA (reference sequence). V shed 5 bases and J shed 0 bases, with 16 bases lying between them. The CDR3 loop spans 15 amino acids. The CDR3 sequence: CSALRGEATNYGYTF. DNA for the CDR3: TGCAGTGCTTTAAGAGGGGAAGCGACTAACTATGGCTACACCTTC.

This rearrangement joins TRBV18 to TRBJ2-4; perhaps TRBD2 as D (6 bases). This CDR3 comprises 15 residues. Germline V lookup: CDR1 KGHSH, CDR2 LQKENI. The V gene lost 6 bases and the J gene lost 1 base, with 13 bases spanning the gap. CDR3 residues: CASSSREEAKNIQYF. For the CDR3, the DNA is TGTGCCAGCTCCTCCAGGGAGGAGGCCAAAAACATTCAGTACTTC. Combining the CDR3 with reference TRBV18 and TRBJ2-4 gives the whole variable domain NAGVMQNPRHLVRRRGQEARLRCSPMKGHSHVYWYRQLPEEGLKFMVYLQKENIIDESGMPKERFSAEFPKEGPSILRIQQVVRGDSAAYFCASSSREEAKNIQYFGAGTRLSVL.

This chain joins TRBV7-6 and TRBJ2-1; D remains unclear. V lost 0 bases and J lost 4, with 7 bases in between. This CDR3 comprises 14 residues. The germline gives CDR1 SGHVS, CDR2 FNYEAQ. Here the CDR3 DNA reads TGTGCCAGCAGCTTAGCGAACGGGTACAATGAGCAGTTCTTC. It encodes CASSLANGYNEQFF.

As to this clonotype: A junction end diverges from the germline sequence, so it may reflect a read error. This sequence joins TRBV5-5 and TRBJ1-2, with a possible D match to TRBD1 (5 bases). Germline-derived CDR1 and CDR2 are SGHKS and YYEKEE (reference sequence). The CDR3 is 17 amino acids. The CDR3 DNA follows: TGTGCCAGCAGCTTGTATCGGAAAATACAGGTTTCGAATGGCTACATCTTC. The encoded protein is CASSLYRKIQVSNGYIF.

The chain recombines TRBV9 with TRBJ2-1; 12 bases are shared with TRBD2. Germline V gives CDR1 SGDLS, CDR2 YYNGEE. The CDR3 is made up of 16 amino acids. The V and J ends lost 4 bases and 8 bases, in that order; junction bases with no gene match: 10. The CDR3 sequence: CASSPGLAGYADEQFF. Here the CDR3 DNA reads TGTGCCAGCAGCCCAGGACTAGCGGGGTACGCCGATGAGCAGTTCTTC.